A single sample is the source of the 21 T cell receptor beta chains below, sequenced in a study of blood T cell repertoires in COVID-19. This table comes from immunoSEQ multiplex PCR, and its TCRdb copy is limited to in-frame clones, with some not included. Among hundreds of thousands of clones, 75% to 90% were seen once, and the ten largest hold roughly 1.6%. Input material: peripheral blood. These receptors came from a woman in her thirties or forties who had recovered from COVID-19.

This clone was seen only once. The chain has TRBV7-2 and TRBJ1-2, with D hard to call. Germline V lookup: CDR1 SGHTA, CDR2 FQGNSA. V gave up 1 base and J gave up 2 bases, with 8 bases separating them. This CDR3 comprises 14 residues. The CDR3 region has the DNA TGTGCCAGCAGCTTAGTGGGCATCAACTATGGCTACACCTTC. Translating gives CASSLVGINYGYTF.

CDR3 in amino acids: CASSTRTGVEETQYF. In DNA, the CDR3 is TGTGCCAGCAGTACTAGGACTGGGGTTGAGGAGACCCAGTACTTC. This chain joins TRBV28 and TRBJ2-5, with D maybe TRBD2 (5 bases). The ends were cut back, 5 bases at V and 5 bases at J, with 18 bases in the middle. The CDR3 sequence is 15 residues long. CDR1 and CDR2 (germline): MDHEN, SYDVKM.

The CDR3 region is CAQQQGGCENEQYF. DNA for the CDR3: TGTGCCCAGCAGCAGGGAGGGTGTGAGAACGAGCAGTACTTC. V usage is TRBV19 and J usage is TRBJ2-7; 7 bases line up with TRBD2. The ends lost 11 bases at V and 5 bases at J; junction bases unmatched: 15. This CDR3 is built from 14 residues. Germline values: CDR1 LNHDA, CDR2 SQIVND (reference sequence). Using reference TRBV19 and TRBJ2-7 for the parts outside the CDR3, the full variable domain is DGGITQSPKYLFRKEGQNVTLSCEQNLNHDAMYWYRQDPGQGLRLIYYSQIVNDFQKGDIAEGYSVSREKKESFPLTVTSAQKNPTAFYLCAQQQGGCENEQYFGPGTRLTVT.

The CDR3 protein is CASSLRTWHSGNTIYF. CDR3 in DNA: TGTGCCAGCAGCCTCCGGACATGGCACTCTGGAAACACCATATATTTT. The rearrangement links TRBV11-1 to TRBJ1-3; maybe TRBD1 (5 bases). Per germline, CDR1 SGHAT and CDR2 FQDESV (reference sequence). The CDR3 is 16 residues long. Trimming took 5 bases from V and 0 from J, leaving 14 bases between them.

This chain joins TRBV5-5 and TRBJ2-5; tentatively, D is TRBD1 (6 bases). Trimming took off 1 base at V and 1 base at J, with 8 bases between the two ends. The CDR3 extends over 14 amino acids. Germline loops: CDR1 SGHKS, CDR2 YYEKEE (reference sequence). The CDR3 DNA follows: TGTGCCAGCAGCTTGTCGGACAGCCAAGAGACCCAGTACTTC. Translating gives CASSLSDSQETQYF.

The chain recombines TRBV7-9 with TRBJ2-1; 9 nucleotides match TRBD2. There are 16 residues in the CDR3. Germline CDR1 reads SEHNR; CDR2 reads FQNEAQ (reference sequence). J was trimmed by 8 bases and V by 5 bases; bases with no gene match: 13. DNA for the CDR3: TGTGCCAGCAGCCCACCCCCGGCGGGGGGGAGCGATGAGCAGTTCTTC. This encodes CASSPPPAGGSDEQFF.

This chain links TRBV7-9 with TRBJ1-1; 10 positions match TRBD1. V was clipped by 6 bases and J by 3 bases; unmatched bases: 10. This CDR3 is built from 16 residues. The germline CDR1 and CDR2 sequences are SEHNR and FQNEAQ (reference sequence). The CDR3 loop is CASRRQGASSDTEAFF. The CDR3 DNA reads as TGTGCCAGCAGAAGACAGGGGGCGAGCTCGGACACTGAAGCTTTCTTT. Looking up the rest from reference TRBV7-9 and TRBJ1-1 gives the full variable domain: DTGVSQNPRHKITKRGQNVTFRCDPISEHNRLYWYRQTLGQGPEFLTYFQNEAQLEKSRLLSDRFSAERPKGSFSTLEIQRTEQGDSAMYLCASRRQGASSDTEAFFGQGTRLTVV.

CDR3 sequence reads: CASSLAGGPYEQYF. CDR3 nucleotide sequence: TGTGCCAGCAGTCTTGCGGGGGGGCCTTACGAGCAGTACTTC. The chain uses TRBV6-5 and TRBJ2-7; 9 positions match TRBD2. From germline, CDR1 is MNHEY and CDR2 SVGAGI. Unmatched junction bases numbered 6, after V lost 5 bases and J lost 4 bases. The CDR3 loop spans 14 amino acids.

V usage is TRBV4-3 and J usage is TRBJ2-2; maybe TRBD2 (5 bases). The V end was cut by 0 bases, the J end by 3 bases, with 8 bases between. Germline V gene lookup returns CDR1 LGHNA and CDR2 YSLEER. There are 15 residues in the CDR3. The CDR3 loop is CASSQDPADTGELFF. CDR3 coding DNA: TGCGCCAGCAGCCAAGATCCAGCGGACACCGGGGAGCTGTTTTTT.

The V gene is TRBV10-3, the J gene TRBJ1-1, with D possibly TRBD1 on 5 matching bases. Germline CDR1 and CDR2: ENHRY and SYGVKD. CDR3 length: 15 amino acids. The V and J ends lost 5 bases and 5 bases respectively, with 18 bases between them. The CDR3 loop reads CAISPRMAGLTEAFF. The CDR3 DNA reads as TGTGCCATCAGTCCCCGCATGGCAGGGCTTACTGAAGCTTTCTTT.

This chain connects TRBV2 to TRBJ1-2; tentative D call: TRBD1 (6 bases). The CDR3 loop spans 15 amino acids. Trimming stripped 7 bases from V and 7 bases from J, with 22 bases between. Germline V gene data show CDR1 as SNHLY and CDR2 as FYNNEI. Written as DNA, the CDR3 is TGTGCCAGCACTCTCGGGGGGGCGCGGGTTGCTGGCTACACCTTC. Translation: CASTLGGARVAGYTF.

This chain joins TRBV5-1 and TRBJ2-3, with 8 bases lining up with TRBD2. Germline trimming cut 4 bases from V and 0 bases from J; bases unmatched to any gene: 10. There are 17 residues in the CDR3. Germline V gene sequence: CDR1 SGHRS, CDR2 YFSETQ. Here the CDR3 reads CASSPGGLAASTDTQYF. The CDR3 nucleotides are TGCGCCAGCAGCCCGGGGGGGCTAGCGGCTAGCACAGATACGCAGTATTTT. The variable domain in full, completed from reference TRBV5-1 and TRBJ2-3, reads KAGVTQTPRYLIKTRGQQVTLSCSPISGHRSVSWYQQTPGQGLQFLFEYFSETQRNKGNFPGRFSGRQFSNSRSEMNVSTLELGDSALYLCASSPGGLAASTDTQYFGPGTRLTVL.

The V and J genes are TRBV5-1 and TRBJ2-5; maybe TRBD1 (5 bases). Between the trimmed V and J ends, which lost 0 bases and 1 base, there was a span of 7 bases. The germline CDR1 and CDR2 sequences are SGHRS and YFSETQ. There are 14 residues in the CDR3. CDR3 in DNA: TGCGCCAGCAGCTTGGACAGGAGCCAAGAGACCCAGTACTTC. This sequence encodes CASSLDRSQETQYF.

The chain's CDR3 is CASSHGQGNTEAFF. In DNA form, the CDR3 reads TGTGCCAGCAGTCATGGACAGGGGAACACTGAAGCTTTCTTT. V gene TRBV6-5 combines with J gene TRBJ1-1, with 8 bases matching TRBD1. V lost 5 bases to trimming and J lost 1 base; unmatched junction nucleotides: 3. The germline V gene encodes CDR1 MNHEY and CDR2 SVGAGI. This CDR3 has 14 amino acids.

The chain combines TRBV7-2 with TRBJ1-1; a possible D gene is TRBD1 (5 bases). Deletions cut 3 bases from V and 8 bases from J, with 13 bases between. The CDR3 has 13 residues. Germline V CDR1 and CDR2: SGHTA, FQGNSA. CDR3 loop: CASSFVTGEEAFF. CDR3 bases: TGTGCCAGCAGCTTTGTCACAGGCGAGGAAGCTTTCTTT.

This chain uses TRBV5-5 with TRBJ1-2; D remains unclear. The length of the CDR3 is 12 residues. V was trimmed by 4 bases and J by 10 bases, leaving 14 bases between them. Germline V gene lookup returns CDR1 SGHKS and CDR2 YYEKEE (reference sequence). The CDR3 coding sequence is TGTGCCAGCAGCGCTGGACTGATTTCCTACACCTTC. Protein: CASSAGLISYTF.

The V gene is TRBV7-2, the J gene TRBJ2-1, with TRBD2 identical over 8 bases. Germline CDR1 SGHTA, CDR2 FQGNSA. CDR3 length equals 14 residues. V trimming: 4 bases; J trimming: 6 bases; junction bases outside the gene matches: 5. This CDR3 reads CASSSGGAVNEQFF. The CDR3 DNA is TGTGCCAGCAGCTCCGGGGGGGCCGTCAATGAGCAGTTCTTC. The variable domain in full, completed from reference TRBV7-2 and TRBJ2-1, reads GAGVSQSPSNKVTEKGKDVELRCDPISGHTALYWYRQSLGQGLEFLIYFQGNSAPDKSGLPSDRFSAERTGGSVSTLTIQRTQQEDSAVYLCASSSGGAVNEQFFGPGTRLTVL.

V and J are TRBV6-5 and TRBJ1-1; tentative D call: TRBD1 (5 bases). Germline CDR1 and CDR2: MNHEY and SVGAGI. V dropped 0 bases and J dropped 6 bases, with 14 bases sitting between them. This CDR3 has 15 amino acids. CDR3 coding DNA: TGTGCCAGCAGTTACTCTACGGGGGTGTGGGCTGAAGCTTTCTTT. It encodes CASSYSTGVWAEAFF.

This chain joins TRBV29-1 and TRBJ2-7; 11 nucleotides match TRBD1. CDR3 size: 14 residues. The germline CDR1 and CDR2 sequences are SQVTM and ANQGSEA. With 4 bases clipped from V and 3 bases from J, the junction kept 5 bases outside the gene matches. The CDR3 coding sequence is TGCAGCGTTGCCAAGGGGACAGGGGGCTACGAGCAGTACTTC. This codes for CSVAKGTGGYEQYF.

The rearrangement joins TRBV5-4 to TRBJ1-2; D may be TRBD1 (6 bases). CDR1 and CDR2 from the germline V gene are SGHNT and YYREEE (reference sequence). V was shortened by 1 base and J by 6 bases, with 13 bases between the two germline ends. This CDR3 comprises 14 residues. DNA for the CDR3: TGTGCCAGCAGCTTGCAGGGGCGGTGGGATGGCTACACCTTC. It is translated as CASSLQGRWDGYTF.

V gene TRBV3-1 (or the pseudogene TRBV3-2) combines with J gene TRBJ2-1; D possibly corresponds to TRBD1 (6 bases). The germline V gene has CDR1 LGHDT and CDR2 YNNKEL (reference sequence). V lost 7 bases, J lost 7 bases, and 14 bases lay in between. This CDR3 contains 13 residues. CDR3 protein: CASMVRGGNEQFF. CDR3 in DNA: TGTGCCAGCATGGTCAGGGGCGGGAATGAGCAGTTCTTC.